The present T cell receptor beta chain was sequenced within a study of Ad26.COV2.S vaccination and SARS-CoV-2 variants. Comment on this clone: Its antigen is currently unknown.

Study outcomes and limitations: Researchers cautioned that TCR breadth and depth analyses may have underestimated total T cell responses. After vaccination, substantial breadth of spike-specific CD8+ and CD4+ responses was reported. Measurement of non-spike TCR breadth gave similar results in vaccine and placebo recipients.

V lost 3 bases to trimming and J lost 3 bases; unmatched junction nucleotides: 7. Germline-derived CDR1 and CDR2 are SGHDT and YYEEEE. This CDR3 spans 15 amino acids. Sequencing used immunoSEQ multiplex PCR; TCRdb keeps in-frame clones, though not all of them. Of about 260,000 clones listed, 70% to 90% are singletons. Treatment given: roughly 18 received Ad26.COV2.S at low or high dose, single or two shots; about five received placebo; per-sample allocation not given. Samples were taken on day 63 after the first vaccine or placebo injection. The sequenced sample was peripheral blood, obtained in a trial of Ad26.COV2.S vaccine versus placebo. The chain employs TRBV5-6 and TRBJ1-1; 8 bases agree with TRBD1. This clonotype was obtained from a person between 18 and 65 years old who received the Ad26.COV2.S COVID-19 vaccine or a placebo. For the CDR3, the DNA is TGTGCCAGCAGCTGGGGACAGGAGATTGACACTGAAGCTTTCTTT. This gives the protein CASSWGQEIDTEAFF.